The 16 T cell receptor beta chains presented below share a single source sample, sequenced in a study of cytomegalovirus exposure and HLA in healthy donors. This PCR relied on a set of 60 Vbeta primers and 13 Jbeta primers. Assay used: immunoSEQ multiplex PCR; TCRdb lists only in-frame clones, some missing. The table records approximately 110,000 clones, about 79% of them present only once. Sequenced input: PBMCs. These TCRs come from a woman under 30 in good health and CMV-seropositive.

This chain joins TRBV5-1 and TRBJ1-5, with a tentative D call TRBD1 (5 bases). Looked up from germline, CDR1 is SGHRS and CDR2 is YFSETQ. This CDR3 region has 13 residues. The V gene lost 4 bases and the J gene lost 4 bases, with 9 bases spanning the gap. The CDR3 is CASSLGTNQPQHF. CDR3 in DNA: TGCGCCAGCAGCCTCGGGACTAATCAGCCCCAGCATTTT.

The gene calls are TRBV7-3 and TRBJ2-2, with D possibly matching TRBD2 (5 bases). Germline V gene data show CDR1 as SGHTA and CDR2 as FQGTGA. Trimming left V 5 bases short and J 3 bases short, with 13 bases between. The CDR3 covers 15 residues. Here the CDR3 reads CASSAMRVYTGELFF. DNA of the CDR3: TGTGCCAGCAGCGCGATGCGGGTTTACACCGGGGAGCTGTTTTTT. The full variable domain, rest sourced from reference TRBV7-3 and TRBJ2-2, is GAGVSQTPSNKVTEKGKYVELRCDPISGHTALYWYRQSLGQGPEFLIYFQGTGAADDSGLPNDRFFAVRPEGSVSTLKIQRTERGDSAVYLCASSAMRVYTGELFFGEGSRLTVL.

The genes are TRBV2 and TRBJ2-7; D is unclear. Trimming removed 3 bases at V and 4 bases at J, with 7 bases between. This CDR3 contains 12 residues. Germline CDR1 SNHLY, CDR2 FYNNEI. For the CDR3, the DNA is TGTGCCAGCAGTGAGATCAGTTACGAGCAGTACTTC. Protein sequence: CASSEISYEQYF. The full variable domain, completed using reference TRBV2 and TRBJ2-7, is EPEVTQTPSHQVTQMGQEVILRCVPISNHLYFYWYRQILGQKVEFLVSFYNNEISEKSEIFDDQFSVERPDGSNFTLKIRSTKLEDSAMYFCASSEISYEQYFGPGTRLTVT.

The gene calls are TRBV5-1 and TRBJ2-1; perhaps TRBD2 as D (5 bases). Looked up from germline, CDR1 is SGHRS and CDR2 is YFSETQ. The CDR3 runs to 15 residues. Trimming stripped 0 bases from V and 8 bases from J, with 15 bases between. The CDR3 sequence is CASSLGLAGTDEQFF. CDR3 DNA sequence: TGCGCCAGCAGCTTGGGTCTAGCTGGCACCGATGAGCAGTTCTTC.

This chain joins TRBV30 and TRBJ1-1, with TRBD1 as a possible D gene (6 bases). Looked up from germline, CDR1 is GTSNPN and CDR2 is SVGIG (reference sequence). V was cut by 2 bases and J by 1 base, with 14 bases left in between. There are 15 residues in the CDR3. CDR3 loop: CAWSPLTGSNTEAFF. The DNA for the CDR3 is TGTGCCTGGAGTCCCCTTACAGGGTCGAACACTGAAGCTTTCTTT.

The rearrangement links TRBV5-4 to TRBJ2-5; 9 bases map to TRBD2. Germline CDR1 reads SGHNT; CDR2 reads YYREEE (reference sequence). The CDR3 runs 16 residues. J was trimmed by 4 bases and V by 4 bases; bases with no gene match: 11. Here the CDR3 reads CASSPGLASLGETQYF. The CDR3 region has the DNA TGTGCCAGCAGCCCTGGACTAGCGTCGTTGGGAGAGACCCAGTACTTC. The entire variable domain, with the rest obtained from reference TRBV5-4 and TRBJ2-5, is as follows: ETGVTQSPTHLIKTRGQQVTLRCSSQSGHNTVSWYQQALGQGPQFIFQYYREEENGRGNFPPRFSGLQFPNYSSELNVNALELDDSALYLCASSPGLASLGETQYFGPGTRLLVL.

V is TRBV28 and J is TRBJ1-1, with a weak D call TRBD1 (5 bases). Looked up from germline, CDR1 is MDHEN and CDR2 is SYDVKM. The CDR3 length is 14 residues. V was shortened by 5 bases and J by 0 bases, with 10 bases between the two germline ends. The CDR3: CASSLGQMNTEAFF. CDR3 nucleotides: TGTGCCAGCAGTCTCGGACAAATGAACACTGAAGCTTTCTTT.

The rearrangement joins TRBV6-5 to TRBJ2-7; no reliable D call. The V gene's germline CDR1 is MNHEY and CDR2 SVGAGI. Between the trimmed V and J ends, which lost 0 bases and 0 bases, there was a span of 6 bases. The CDR3 is 14 residues long. The CDR3 is CASSYSSASYEQYF. The CDR3 nucleotides read TGTGCCAGCAGTTACTCGAGCGCCTCCTACGAGCAGTACTTC.

The CDR3 DNA sequence: TGTGCCAGCAGTTACCCCCCAGATGGCTACACCTTC. Translating it yields CASSYPPDGYTF. The chain is built from TRBV6-5 and TRBJ1-2; D is uncertain. V lost 2 bases and J 6 bases, leaving 7 bases between the germline ends. Germline V CDR1 and CDR2: MNHEY, SVGAGI. The CDR3 runs to 12 residues.

This chain uses TRBV10-3 with TRBJ2-1; D might be TRBD2 (5 bases). Germline CDR1 reads ENHRY; CDR2 reads SYGVKD. This CDR3 region has 14 residues. The V end was cut by 6 bases, the J end by 7 bases, with 16 bases between. The CDR3 bases are TGTGCCATCAGACTAGACTCATACCGGAATGAGCAGTTCTTC. Amino acid sequence: CAIRLDSYRNEQFF.

The chain has TRBV10-3 and TRBJ2-7, with 7 bases identical to TRBD1. The V gene end was trimmed by 4 bases and the J gene end by 1 base; junction bases not matched to a gene: 4. This CDR3 region has 14 residues. CDR1 is ENHRY and CDR2 is SYGVKD in the germline V gene. CDR3 sequence: CAISGNRGSYEQYF. The CDR3 bases are TGTGCCATCAGTGGCAACAGGGGATCCTACGAGCAGTACTTC.

V gene TRBV6-6 combines with J gene TRBJ2-7; 7 bases line up with TRBD1. The junction had 9 bases not matched to a gene; V was cut back by 4 bases and J by 0 bases. The CDR3 totals 16 residues. The V gene's germline CDR1 is MNHNY and CDR2 SVGAGI (reference sequence). The CDR3 here is CASSSEGGPVSYEQYF. The CDR3 DNA reads as TGTGCCAGCAGTTCCGAAGGGGGCCCCGTCTCCTACGAGCAGTACTTC.

The CDR3 DNA follows: TGTGCCTGGAGTGTTGAACAGGGGAACACTGAAGCTTTCTTT. Amino acid sequence: CAWSVEQGNTEAFF. V gene TRBV30 combines with J gene TRBJ1-1, with D possibly matching TRBD1 (6 bases). Germline lookup yields CDR1 GTSNPN and CDR2 SVGIG (reference sequence). The CDR3 is made up of 14 amino acids. Trimming pared 0 bases from V and 1 base from J, leaving 9 bases between.

The chain recombines TRBV27 with TRBJ1-1; 7 bases agree with TRBD1. CDR3 length: 16 amino acids. The germline CDR1 and CDR2 sequences are MNHEY and SMNVEV (reference sequence). The J segment lost 4 bases and the V segment lost 4 bases, leaving 12 bases of the junction unmatched. Here the CDR3 DNA reads TGTGCCAGCAGTTGGAACCGGGACAGCCTCCCCACTGAAGCTTTCTTT. This encodes CASSWNRDSLPTEAFF.

The chain carries TRBV30 and TRBJ2-3, with no clear D. The germline V and J ends were trimmed by 3 bases and 2 bases, with 9 bases remaining between them. The CDR3 runs to 13 residues. CDR1 and CDR2 from the germline V gene are GTSNPN and SVGIG (reference sequence). The CDR3 sequence: CAWSQEHTDTQYF. CDR3 sequence (DNA): TGTGCCTGGAGCCAGGAACACACAGATACGCAGTATTTT.

This chain connects TRBV30 to TRBJ2-3; TRBD2 matches at 15 bases. The J segment lost 5 bases and the V segment lost 4 bases, leaving 16 bases of the junction unmatched. The CDR3 contains 19 residues. The germline CDR1 and CDR2 sequences are GTSNPN and SVGIG (reference sequence). Here the CDR3 DNA reads TGTGCCTGGACTGTACGAGCTATGGGACTAGCGGGAGGCGGAGATACGCAGTATTTT. It yields the protein CAWTVRAMGLAGGGDTQYF. Using reference TRBV30 and TRBJ2-3 for the parts outside the CDR3, the full variable domain is SQTIHQWPATLVQPVGSPLSLECTVEGTSNPNLYWYRQAAGRGLQLLFYSVGIGQISSEVPQNLSASRPQDRQFILSSKKLLLSDSGFYLCAWTVRAMGLAGGGDTQYFGPGTRLTVL.